Here is one T cell receptor (beta chain) with its context. No antigen is known for it. The sample belongs to a study of OX40 agonist ivuxolimab in advanced cancers. About the research overall: Participants, about 83% male, averaged about 56 years of age, ranging from roughly 23 to 80. Study-level findings and limits: More expanded clones were found, on average, in CD8+ than in CD4+ T cells.

Germline loops: CDR1 ENHRY, CDR2 SYGVKD. V lost 8 bases to trimming and J lost 7 bases, with 11 bases between them. The CDR3 sequence is 12 residues long. The protocol was immunoSEQ multiplex PCR, while the TCRdb copy is restricted to in-frame clones and leaves out a portion. The sample shows roughly 80,000 clones, over 80% of them seen only once. The chain couples TRBV10-3 to TRBJ2-2; D could derive from TRBD1 or TRBD2 (6 bases each). Sequenced material: CD4+ or CD8+ T cells sorted from blood, taken in a trial of the OX40 agonist ivuxolimab. This sequence originates from an adult with an advanced solid tumor such as melanoma, head and neck, liver or kidney cancer. This chain's CDR3 is CAIGGRVGELFF. The CDR3 DNA follows: TGTGCCATCGGGGGGCGGGTCGGGGAGCTGTTTTTT.